This TCR beta chain derives from a study of radiation and T cells in renal cell carcinoma. At the level of the study: Nephrectomy followed 15 Gy stereotactic body radiation by 4 weeks.

This clone was detected once. Its antigen is unidentified. V lost 5 bases and J lost 0; bases outside the gene matches: 8. CDR3 size: 17 residues. CDR1 SGHAT and CDR2 FQNNGV come from the germline V gene. Here immunoSEQ multiplex PCR was the method, and the copy in TCRdb shows in-frame clones only, minus some. The table includes approximately 79,000 clones, roughly 87% detected once. Regarding time point: blood 2 weeks post-SBRT. Treatment: 15 Gy SBRT to primary tumor, nephrectomy 4 weeks later. Radiation-treated patients gave blood at baseline, week 2 and week 4. The study, taken as a whole, reports: In blood, top tumor clones expanded by 2 weeks, shrinking by 4.

The sequencing here drew on blood, taken from a patient whose treatment included radiotherapy and nephrectomy. The chain couples TRBV11-2 to TRBJ2-5; 11 bases agree with TRBD2. The receptor was derived from a man between 60 and 75 years old with renal cell carcinoma. This CDR3 reads CASSRRGTSGNQETQYF. The CDR3 nucleotides are TGTGCCAGCAGCAGACGTGGGACTAGCGGCAACCAAGAGACCCAGTACTTC. Complete variable domain (other parts from reference TRBV11-2 and TRBJ2-5): EAGVAQSPRYKIIEKRQSVAFWCNPISGHATLYWYQQILGQGPKLLIQFQNNGVVDDSQLPKDRFSAERLKGVDSTLKIQPAKLEDSAVYLCASSRRGTSGNQETQYFGPGTRLLVL.